The rows below give T cell receptor beta chains drawn from one sample of a study of cytomegalovirus exposure and HLA in healthy donors. TCRdb's copy holds only in-frame clones and misses some; the assay was immunoSEQ multiplex PCR. The sample carries some 130,000 clones, 80% recorded once. Sequenced input: PBMCs. These TCRs come from a male donor in good health and CMV-seronegative. The CDR3 runs from the conserved cysteine through the conserved F or W. The D gene is left open where the match is weak. The listing skips clone size in some rows; elsewhere it reads once, few, many or a size class.

j_gene: TRBJ2-7; d_gene: TRBD1; abundance: NA; v_gene: TRBV7-2; CDR3nt: TGTGCCAGCAGCCCAGACAGGGTAAGCTCCTACGAGCAGTACTTC; CDR3aa: CASSPDRVSSYEQYF
j_gene: TRBJ2-7; d_gene: TRBD2; abundance: NA; v_gene: TRBV11-3; CDR3nt: TGTGCCAGCAGCTTGGCACCGGGACTAGAGCAGTACTTC; CDR3aa: CASSLAPGLEQYF
j_gene: TRBJ2-3; d_gene: NA; abundance: NA; v_gene: TRBV5-4; CDR3nt: TGTGCCAGCAGCATTCGGAGTGACCGCACAGATACGCAGTATTTT; CDR3aa: CASSIRSDRTDTQYF
j_gene: TRBJ1-4; d_gene: NA; abundance: few; v_gene: TRBV18; CDR3nt: TGTGCCAGCTCACCAAGGGTGCAGGGAGGTGTTGCAACTAATGAAAAACTGTTTTTT; CDR3aa: CASSPRVQGGVATNEKLFF
j_gene: TRBJ1-1; d_gene: NA; abundance: NA; v_gene: TRBV7-9; CDR3nt: TGTGCCAGCAGCTTAGAGGCAGGTGGGCAAGCTTTCTTT; CDR3aa: CASSLEAGGQAFF
j_gene: TRBJ2-3; d_gene: TRBD2; abundance: NA; v_gene: TRBV2; CDR3nt: TGTGCCAGCAGTCCCGGGACTAGCGTCACAGATACGCAGTATTTT; CDR3aa: CASSPGTSVTDTQYF
j_gene: TRBJ2-3; d_gene: TRBD2; abundance: NA; v_gene: TRBV7-9; CDR3nt: TGTGCCAGCAGCTTAGGTGTGACTAGCGGGAGCTCGGATACGCAGTATTTT; CDR3aa: CASSLGVTSGSSDTQYF
j_gene: TRBJ2-5; d_gene: TRBD2; abundance: few; v_gene: TRBV7-2; CDR3nt: TGTGCCAGCAGCCCCCCTGTCGGGGGGAGGCAAGAGACCCAGTACTTC; CDR3aa: CASSPPVGGRQETQYF
j_gene: TRBJ2-5; d_gene: NA; abundance: NA; v_gene: TRBV6-5; CDR3nt: TGTGCCACCAAGACACCAACTCAAGAGACCCAGTACTTC; CDR3aa: CATKTPTQETQYF
j_gene: TRBJ2-6; d_gene: NA; abundance: NA; v_gene: TRBV18; CDR3nt: TGTGCCAGCTCACCGGACAGCTCTGGGGCCAACGGCCTGACTTTC; CDR3aa: CASSPDSSGANGLTF
j_gene: TRBJ2-5; d_gene: NA; abundance: NA; v_gene: TRBV20-1; CDR3nt: TGCAGTGCTGTTAGAGAGACCCAGTACTTC; CDR3aa: CSAVRETQYF
j_gene: TRBJ2-1; d_gene: TRBD2; abundance: NA; v_gene: TRBV4-2; CDR3nt: TGTGCCAGCAGCCAAGAACTAGCGGGAGGGTCCGCGAGGGATGAGCAGTTCTTC; CDR3aa: CASSQELAGGSARDEQFF
j_gene: TRBJ2-7; d_gene: NA; abundance: NA; v_gene: TRBV27; CDR3nt: TGTGCCAGCAGGAACGGTGGGGGGTACGAGCAGTACTTC; CDR3aa: CASRNGGGYEQYF
j_gene: TRBJ1-6; d_gene: TRBD1; abundance: NA; v_gene: TRBV28; CDR3nt: TGTGCCAGCAGTAAGACAGGGGGAGGGGTTCGGTCACCCCTCCACTTT; CDR3aa: CASSKTGGGVRSPLHF
j_gene: TRBJ1-1; d_gene: NA; abundance: NA; v_gene: TRBV2; CDR3nt: TGTGCCAGCAACACAGGGTCAGGTATTGAAGCTTTCTTT; CDR3aa: CASNTGSGIEAFF
j_gene: TRBJ2-7; d_gene: NA; abundance: NA; v_gene: TRBV6-6; CDR3nt: TGTGCCAGCAGTTACTCGATCGTCAGGGGAGCGGTGCAGTACTTC; CDR3aa: CASSYSIVRGAVQYF
j_gene: TRBJ2-5; d_gene: TRBD1; abundance: NA; v_gene: TRBV6-5; CDR3nt: TGTGCCAGCAGCCGGGACAGGGGGCCTAGGGAGACCCAGTACTTC; CDR3aa: CASSRDRGPRETQYF
j_gene: TRBJ1-1; d_gene: NA; abundance: NA; v_gene: TRBV9; CDR3nt: TGTGCCAGCAGCGTAGCTGGGGGGGGCACTGAAGCTTTCTTT; CDR3aa: CASSVAGGGTEAFF
j_gene: TRBJ2-7; d_gene: TRBD2; abundance: NA; v_gene: TRBV5-1; CDR3nt: TGCGCCAGCAGCCGACTAGCGGGAGGAGACGAGCAGTACTTC; CDR3aa: CASSRLAGGDEQYF
j_gene: TRBJ2-3; d_gene: TRBD1; abundance: NA; v_gene: TRBV6-1; CDR3nt: TGTGCCAGCAAATCGGGACAGGTGGCAGATACGCAGTATTTT; CDR3aa: CASKSGQVADTQYF
j_gene: TRBJ1-2; d_gene: NA; abundance: NA; v_gene: TRBV7-2; CDR3nt: TGTGCCAGCAGCTTAAGTAGACAGACTTCCAACTATGGCTACACCTTC; CDR3aa: CASSLSRQTSNYGYTF
j_gene: TRBJ2-3; d_gene: NA; abundance: NA; v_gene: TRBV19; CDR3nt: TGTGCCAGTAGTAAGTCAGGGACAACAGATACGCAGTATTTT; CDR3aa: CASSKSGTTDTQYF
j_gene: TRBJ1-6; d_gene: TRBD1; abundance: NA; v_gene: TRBV6-5; CDR3nt: TGTGCCAGCAAGGGACAGGGAAGTAATTCACCCCTCCACTTT; CDR3aa: CASKGQGSNSPLHF
j_gene: TRBJ2-1; d_gene: TRBD1; abundance: NA; v_gene: TRBV6-5; CDR3nt: TGTGCCAGCAGTTACGGGACAGGGATTGATGAGCAGTTCTTC; CDR3aa: CASSYGTGIDEQFF
j_gene: TRBJ2-2; d_gene: NA; abundance: NA; v_gene: TRBV18; CDR3nt: TGTGCCAGCTCACCGGCTCAGGGAGGACCCGGGGAGCTGTTTTTT; CDR3aa: CASSPAQGGPGELFF
j_gene: TRBJ1-5; d_gene: NA; abundance: NA; v_gene: TRBV28; CDR3nt: TGTGCCAGCAGTCGGGACGGGAGAAATCAGCCCCAGCATTTT; CDR3aa: CASSRDGRNQPQHF
j_gene: TRBJ2-3; d_gene: NA; abundance: NA; v_gene: TRBV6-1; CDR3nt: TGTGCCAGCAGTGAAGGTGGCAGGCGCACAGATACGCAGTATTTT; CDR3aa: CASSEGGRRTDTQYF
j_gene: TRBJ1-5; d_gene: NA; abundance: NA; v_gene: TRBV27; CDR3nt: TGTGCCAGCAGTTCAGGGTACAATCAGCCCCAGCATTTT; CDR3aa: CASSSGYNQPQHF
j_gene: TRBJ1-2; d_gene: NA; abundance: NA; v_gene: TRBV7-9; CDR3nt: TGTGCCAGCAGCCTGTACTTGGAGGGGGGCTACACCTTC; CDR3aa: CASSLYLEGGYTF
j_gene: TRBJ2-5; d_gene: TRBD2; abundance: NA; v_gene: TRBV7-2; CDR3nt: TGTGCCAGCAGCTTAGCTCTAGCGGGGGGACTCCAAGAGACCCAGTACTTC; CDR3aa: CASSLALAGGLQETQYF
j_gene: TRBJ2-3; d_gene: TRBD2; abundance: NA; v_gene: TRBV7-9; CDR3nt: TGTGCCAGCAGCTCGGGGGGGGCCGCCGGAGATACGCAGTATTTT; CDR3aa: CASSSGGAAGDTQYF
j_gene: TRBJ2-6; d_gene: TRBD1; abundance: NA; v_gene: TRBV27; CDR3nt: TGTGCCAGCACCATATCCGGGACAGGCCCCTCTGGGGCCAACGTCCTGACTTTC; CDR3aa: CASTISGTGPSGANVLTF
j_gene: TRBJ2-7; d_gene: TRBD1; abundance: NA; v_gene: TRBV18; CDR3nt: TGTGCCAGCTCACCCGGTCTCCCGGGACAGAGTTCCTACGAGCAGTACTTC; CDR3aa: CASSPGLPGQSSYEQYF
j_gene: TRBJ1-1; d_gene: TRBD1; abundance: NA; v_gene: TRBV28; CDR3nt: TGTGCCAGCAGTCCCGCCTCATACAGGGGTCCCACTGAAGCTTTCTTT; CDR3aa: CASSPASYRGPTEAFF
j_gene: TRBJ2-7; d_gene: TRBD2; abundance: once; v_gene: TRBV7-9; CDR3nt: TGTTCCAGCAGCTTAGAGCGGGGCAGCTCCTACGAGCAGTACTTC; CDR3aa: CSSSLERGSSYEQYF
j_gene: TRBJ2-1; d_gene: NA; abundance: few; v_gene: TRBV5-5; CDR3nt: TGTGCCAGCAGCTTGGGACTTTACAATGAGCAGTTCTTC; CDR3aa: CASSLGLYNEQFF
j_gene: TRBJ2-6; d_gene: TRBD2; abundance: once; v_gene: TRBV27; CDR3nt: TGTGCCAGCAGCAGTCCCAGGGAGGGCAACGTCCTGACTTTC; CDR3aa: CASSSPREGNVLTF
j_gene: TRBJ1-4; d_gene: NA; abundance: few; v_gene: TRBV7-9; CDR3nt: TGTGCCAGCAGCTTAGGAGGGACTAATGAAAAACTGTTTTTT; CDR3aa: CASSLGGTNEKLFF
j_gene: TRBJ2-1; d_gene: NA; abundance: NA; v_gene: TRBV5-1; CDR3nt: TGCGCCAGCAGCTTGGCAGGCGGGAATGAGCAGTTCTTC; CDR3aa: CASSLAGGNEQFF
j_gene: TRBJ1-2; d_gene: NA; abundance: few; v_gene: TRBV2; CDR3nt: TGTGCCAGTCCGGGGTCCCCCTCGGATGGCTACACCTTC; CDR3aa: CASPGSPSDGYTF
j_gene: TRBJ1-2; d_gene: NA; abundance: few; v_gene: TRBV9; CDR3nt: TGTGCCAGCAGCGCGACACTCCTTAACTATGGCTACACCTTC; CDR3aa: CASSATLLNYGYTF
j_gene: TRBJ1-2; d_gene: TRBD1; abundance: NA; v_gene: TRBV28; CDR3nt: TGTGCCAGCAGCTACGGACAGGGAAACTATGGCTACACCTTC; CDR3aa: CASSYGQGNYGYTF
j_gene: TRBJ2-7; d_gene: TRBD2; abundance: few; v_gene: TRBV12-5; CDR3nt: TGTGCTAGTGGTTCCACACAGCGGGAGTCGGGCTACGAGCAGTACTTC; CDR3aa: CASGSTQRESGYEQYF
j_gene: TRBJ1-5; d_gene: NA; abundance: NA; v_gene: TRBV30; CDR3nt: TGTGCCTGGAGTGGGACCGGGGAGGGGCCCCAGCATTTT; CDR3aa: CAWSGTGEGPQHF
j_gene: TRBJ2-2; d_gene: TRBD1; abundance: NA; v_gene: TRBV5-4; CDR3nt: TGTGCCAGCAGCCTCAGGGACAGGGGGACCGGGGAGCTGTTTTTT; CDR3aa: CASSLRDRGTGELFF
j_gene: TRBJ2-4; d_gene: NA; abundance: NA; v_gene: TRBV19; CDR3nt: TGTGCCAGTAGTATAGATCCCCCGGGACTCGTAGCCAAAAACATTCAGTACTTC; CDR3aa: CASSIDPPGLVAKNIQYF
j_gene: TRBJ2-7; d_gene: NA; abundance: once; v_gene: TRBV18; CDR3nt: TGTGCCAGCTCACCATCTACAGGGCACTACGAGCAGTACTTC; CDR3aa: CASSPSTGHYEQYF
j_gene: TRBJ2-7; d_gene: TRBD1; abundance: NA; v_gene: TRBV6-1; CDR3nt: TGTGCCAGCAGCCCGACAGGGGTATCCTACGAGCAGTACTTC; CDR3aa: CASSPTGVSYEQYF
j_gene: TRBJ1-1; d_gene: TRBD1; abundance: NA; v_gene: TRBV4-1; CDR3nt: TGCGCCAGCAGCCTAGGAAGGACAGGGGGCGCTTTCTTT; CDR3aa: CASSLGRTGGAFF
j_gene: TRBJ2-7; d_gene: NA; abundance: once; v_gene: TRBV19; CDR3nt: TGTGCCAGTAGTATAGGAGGGTGGTCGGACGAGCAGTACTTC; CDR3aa: CASSIGGWSDEQYF
j_gene: TRBJ1-2; d_gene: TRBD1; abundance: NA; v_gene: TRBV19; CDR3nt: TGTGCCAGTAGTATTGCGGGAATCTTAACAGGGGGCCCAGTTGACTATGGCTACACCTTC; CDR3aa: CASSIAGILTGGPVDYGYTF
j_gene: TRBJ1-2; d_gene: TRBD1; abundance: once; v_gene: TRBV7-2; CDR3nt: TGTGCCAGCAGCGCCGGGACAGAACCTAACTATGGCTACACCTTC; CDR3aa: CASSAGTEPNYGYTF
j_gene: TRBJ1-5; d_gene: TRBD1; abundance: NA; v_gene: TRBV25-1; CDR3nt: TGTGCCAGCAGCGGGGGAGGGACAGGGGATCAGCCCCAGCATTTT; CDR3aa: CASSGGGTGDQPQHF
j_gene: TRBJ2-7; d_gene: TRBD1; abundance: NA; v_gene: TRBV27; CDR3nt: TGTGCCAGCAGACCGGGACAGGTGGTATACAAGCAGTACTTC; CDR3aa: CASRPGQVVYKQYF
j_gene: TRBJ1-2; d_gene: NA; abundance: NA; v_gene: TRBV5-4; CDR3nt: TGTGCCAGCAGCCCATCATACAGCTATGGCTACACCTTC; CDR3aa: CASSPSYSYGYTF
j_gene: TRBJ2-1; d_gene: NA; abundance: NA; v_gene: TRBV7-2; CDR3nt: TGTGCCAGCAGCGTTACAGGGACTGAGCAGTTCTTC; CDR3aa: CASSVTGTEQFF
j_gene: TRBJ2-7; d_gene: TRBD2; abundance: NA; v_gene: TRBV7-3; CDR3nt: TGTGCCAGCAGCTTACAAGCGGGGGGCGAGCAGTACTTC; CDR3aa: CASSLQAGGEQYF
j_gene: TRBJ1-2; d_gene: TRBD1; abundance: NA; v_gene: TRBV28; CDR3nt: TGTGCCAGCGGGACAGGGGGCATCTATGGCTACACCTTC; CDR3aa: CASGTGGIYGYTF
j_gene: TRBJ2-3; d_gene: TRBD2; abundance: NA; v_gene: TRBV7-6; CDR3nt: TGTGCCAGCAGCCTCGGACTAGCGGGCAGCACAGATACGCAGTATTTT; CDR3aa: CASSLGLAGSTDTQYF